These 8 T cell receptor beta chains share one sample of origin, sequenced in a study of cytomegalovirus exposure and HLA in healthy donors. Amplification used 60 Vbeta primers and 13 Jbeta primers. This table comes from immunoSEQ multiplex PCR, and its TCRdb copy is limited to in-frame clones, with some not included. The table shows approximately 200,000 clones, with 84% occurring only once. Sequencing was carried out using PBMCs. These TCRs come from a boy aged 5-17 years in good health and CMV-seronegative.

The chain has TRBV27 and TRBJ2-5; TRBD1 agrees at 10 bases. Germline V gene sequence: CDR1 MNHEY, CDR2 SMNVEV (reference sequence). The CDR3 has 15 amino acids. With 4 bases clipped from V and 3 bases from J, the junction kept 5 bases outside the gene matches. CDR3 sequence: CASSSLDRGEETQYF. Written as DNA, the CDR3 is TGTGCCAGCAGTTCGTTGGACAGGGGGGAAGAGACCCAGTACTTC.

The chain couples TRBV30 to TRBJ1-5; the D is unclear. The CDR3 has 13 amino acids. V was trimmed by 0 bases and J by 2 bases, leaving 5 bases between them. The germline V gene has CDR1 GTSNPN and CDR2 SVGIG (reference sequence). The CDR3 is CAWSVAGNQPQHF. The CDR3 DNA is TGTGCCTGGAGTGTGGCAGGCAATCAGCCCCAGCATTTT.

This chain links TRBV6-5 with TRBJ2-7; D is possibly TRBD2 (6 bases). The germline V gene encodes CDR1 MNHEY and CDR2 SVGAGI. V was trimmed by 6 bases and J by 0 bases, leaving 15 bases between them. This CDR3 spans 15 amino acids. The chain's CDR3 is CASSNLGGYSYEQYF. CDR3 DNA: TGTGCCAGCAGCAACCTTGGGGGGTACTCCTACGAGCAGTACTTC.

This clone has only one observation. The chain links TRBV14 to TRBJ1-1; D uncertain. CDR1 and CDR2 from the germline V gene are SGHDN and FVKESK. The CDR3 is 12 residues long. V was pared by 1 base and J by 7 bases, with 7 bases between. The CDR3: CASSQGGLEAFF. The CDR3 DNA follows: TGTGCCAGCAGCCAAGGCGGTCTTGAAGCTTTCTTT.

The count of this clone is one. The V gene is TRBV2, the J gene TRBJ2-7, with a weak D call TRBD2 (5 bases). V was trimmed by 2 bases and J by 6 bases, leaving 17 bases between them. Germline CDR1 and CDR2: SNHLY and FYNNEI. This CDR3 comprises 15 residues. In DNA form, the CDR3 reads TGTGCCAGCAGTGAAAGTCTAGGAGGTTTGGCCGAGCAGTACTTC. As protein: CASSESLGGLAEQYF.

CDR3 DNA sequence: TGTGCCAGCAGCGTAGCGGGAGCCGCAGATACGCAGTATTTT. This sequence encodes CASSVAGAADTQYF. The V call is TRBV9, the J call TRBJ2-3; possibly TRBD2 for D (6 bases). The germline gives CDR1 SGDLS, CDR2 YYNGEE. With 0 bases removed from V and 4 bases from J, the gap between germline ends came to 9 bases. CDR3 length: 14 amino acids.

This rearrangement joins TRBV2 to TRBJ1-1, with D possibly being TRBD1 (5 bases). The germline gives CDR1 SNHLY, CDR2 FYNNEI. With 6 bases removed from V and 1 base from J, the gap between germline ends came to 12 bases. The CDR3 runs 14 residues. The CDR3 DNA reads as TGTGCCAGCAGCGTTAGGGGAAAGAACACTGAAGCTTTCTTT. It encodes CASSVRGKNTEAFF.

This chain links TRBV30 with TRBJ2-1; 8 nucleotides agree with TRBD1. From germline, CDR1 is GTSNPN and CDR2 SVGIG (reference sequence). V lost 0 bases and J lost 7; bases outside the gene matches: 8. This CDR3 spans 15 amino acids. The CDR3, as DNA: TGTGCCTGGAGTGTACCTCAGGGGGCCAGAAATGAGCAGTTCTTC. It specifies CAWSVPQGARNEQFF.